These 30 T cell receptor beta chains were all obtained from the same sample, sequenced in a study of early T cells in non-severe SARS-CoV-2 infection. Via MiXCR, TCRdb re-called the 5' RACE reads, giving one row per CDR3 protein. This table holds fewer than 85,000 distinct CDR3 sequences, around 11% found once. The sequences come from whole blood, collected at baseline. All receptors come from an adult who was a healthcare worker with PCR-confirmed SARS-CoV-2 infection or an uninfected control (not recorded which).

The rearrangement joins TRBV7-9 to TRBJ1-1; possible D gene TRBD1, 5 bases. The V gene lost 4 bases and the J gene lost 5 bases, with 14 bases spanning the gap. Germline V gives CDR1 SEHNR, CDR2 FQNEAQ (reference sequence). This CDR3 is built from 14 residues. CDR3 nucleotides: TGTGCCAGCAGCTCCACCGGGGGGGTTACTGAAGCTTTCTTT. Translated, it gives CASSSTGGVTEAFF. The full variable domain, in which reference TRBV7-9 and TRBJ1-1 provide the parts outside the CDR3, is DTGVSQNPRHKITKRGQNVTFRCDPISEHNRLYWYRQTLGQGPEFLTYFQNEAQLEKSRLLSDRFSAERPKGSFSTLEIQRTEQGDSAMYLCASSSTGGVTEAFFGQGTRLTVV.

This clonotype appeared many times. V gene TRBV28 combines with J gene TRBJ2-7; 7 bases fit TRBD1. The V and J ends lost 5 bases and 6 bases, in that order; junction bases with no gene match: 7. Per the germline V gene, CDR1 is MDHEN and CDR2 is SYDVKM. CDR3 length: 13 residues. CDR3 in DNA: TGTGCCAGCAGTCTTCCGAGGGGGCTCGAGCAGTACTTC. Translation: CASSLPRGLEQYF.

The J gene is TRBJ1-2, the V gene TRBV10-3; D unresolved. This CDR3 region has 12 residues. V was clipped by 4 bases and J by 5 bases, with 8 bases between them. Germline CDR1 reads ENHRY; CDR2 reads SYGVKD. The DNA for the CDR3 is TGTGCCATCAGTGCCCCGGAATATGGCTACACCTTC. This translates into CAISAPEYGYTF.

The chain combines TRBV20-1 with TRBJ1-4; D remains unclear. The CDR3 extends over 16 amino acids. From germline, CDR1 is DFQATT and CDR2 SNEGSKA (reference sequence). V dropped 5 bases and J dropped 2 bases, with 18 bases sitting between them. CDR3 in amino acids: CSAGKSVGSTNEKLFF. For the CDR3, the DNA is TGCAGTGCTGGGAAGTCTGTTGGCTCTACTAATGAAAAACTGTTTTTT.

The chain recombines TRBV7-7 with TRBJ2-2, with TRBD1 matching 8 bases. This CDR3 has 16 residues. CDR1 SSHAT and CDR2 FNYEAQ come from the germline V gene (reference sequence). Trimming cost V 3 bases and J 5 bases; bases outside gene matches: 8. CDR3 loop: CASSFGQGKRTGELFF. In DNA, the CDR3 is TGTGCCAGCAGCTTCGGACAGGGCAAGAGGACCGGGGAGCTGTTTTTT. The variable domain in full, completed from reference TRBV7-7 and TRBJ2-2, reads GAGVSQSPRYKVTKRGQDVTLRCDPISSHATLYWYQQALGQGPEFLTYFNYEAQPDKSGLPSDRFSAERPEGSISTLTIQRTEQRDSAMYRCASSFGQGKRTGELFFGEGSRLTVL.

The sample holds a few counts of this clonotype. The V and J genes are TRBV30 and TRBJ1-2; D is unclear. Germline V gives CDR1 GTSNPN, CDR2 SVGIG (reference sequence). V lost 1 base, J lost 0 bases, and 9 bases lay in between. The CDR3 loop spans 14 amino acids. DNA of the CDR3: TGTGCCTGGAGTGCAGGCCTAGCTAACTATGGCTACACCTTC. This sequence encodes CAWSAGLANYGYTF.

In this sample, this clonotype turned up a few times. This chain links TRBV10-3 with TRBJ2-1; D gene ambiguous. CDR3 length: 14 amino acids. Germline CDR1 reads ENHRY; CDR2 reads SYGVKD. V gave up 4 bases and J gave up 2 bases, with 9 bases separating them. The CDR3 nucleotides are TGTGCCATCAGTGGGGCCCAGACCTACAATGAGCAGTTCTTC. Its translation is CAISGAQTYNEQFF.

V and J are TRBV13 and TRBJ1-1; D unresolved. Germline V lookup: CDR1 PRHDT, CDR2 FYEKMQ (reference sequence). V was shortened by 5 bases and J by 1 base, with 8 bases between the two germline ends. The length of the CDR3 is 13 residues. The CDR3 DNA reads as TGTGCCAGCAGCCTAACTACGAACACTGAAGCTTTCTTT. This translates into CASSLTTNTEAFF.

At least ten counts were recorded for this clonotype. CDR3 nucleotides: TGCGCCAGCAGCTCCGGACAGCACACAGATACGCAGTATTTT. It codes for CASSSGQHTDTQYF. The rearrangement links TRBV5-1 to TRBJ2-3; TRBD1 might be the D (6 bases). V was trimmed by 3 bases and J by 2 bases, leaving 10 bases between them. The CDR3 loop spans 14 amino acids. Germline V gives CDR1 SGHRS, CDR2 YFSETQ.

V and J are TRBV12-3 or TRBV12-4 and TRBJ1-6; TRBD1 matches 7 bases. The CDR3 consists of 15 residues. V lost 0 bases and J lost 7; bases outside the gene matches: 3. The CDR3 here is CASSLAGGANSPLHF. CDR3 nucleotide sequence: TGTGCCAGCAGTTTAGCAGGGGGCGCGAATTCACCCCTCCACTTT.

This clonotype was seen a single time. The genes are TRBV6-1 and TRBJ2-6, with no clear D. This CDR3 has 17 amino acids. Germline V gives CDR1 MNHNS, CDR2 SASEGT. The V gene lost 7 bases and the J gene lost 2 bases, with 18 bases spanning the gap. The CDR3 DNA sequence: TGTGCCAGCACCCCTTACAGCACGGAAACTGGGGCCAACGTCCTGACTTTC. This encodes CASTPYSTETGANVLTF.

This clonotype was seen more than once but under ten times. This chain uses TRBV12-3 or TRBV12-4 with TRBJ2-3, with TRBD1 identical over 8 bases. The V segment lost 7 bases and the J segment 3 bases; nucleotides outside the gene matches: 6. This CDR3 is 14 amino acids long. CDR3 residues: CASKGRGLTDTQYF. In DNA, the CDR3 is TGTGCCAGCAAAGGCAGGGGGCTTACAGATACGCAGTATTTT.

This clonotype has at least ten counts. V usage is TRBV6-2 or TRBV6-3 and J usage is TRBJ2-1, with D possibly being TRBD1 (5 bases). This CDR3 is built from 16 residues. Trimming removed 7 bases at V and 0 bases at J, with 16 bases between. The germline V gene has CDR1 MNHEY and CDR2 SVGEGT. Here the CDR3 reads CASTAGSGFSYNEQFF. DNA of the CDR3: TGTGCCAGCACCGCCGGTTCAGGGTTCTCCTACAATGAGCAGTTCTTC.

This clonotype was recorded many times. This chain links TRBV25-1 with TRBJ2-1; D unresolved. Germline CDR1 and CDR2: MGHDK and SYGVNS. V lost 5 bases and J lost 14, with 19 bases in between. This CDR3 region has 13 residues. The DNA for the CDR3 is TGTGCCAGCAGTCCCACCTACGAGATTACAGAGTTCTTC. Residues: CASSPTYEITEFF.

This clonotype was recorded many times. The V call is TRBV20-1, the J call TRBJ2-5; perhaps TRBD1 as D (5 bases). Germline CDR1 DFQATT, CDR2 SNEGSKA (reference sequence). The CDR3 runs 13 residues. The germline V and J ends were trimmed by 0 bases and 3 bases, with 8 bases remaining between them. The DNA for the CDR3 is TGCAGTGCTAGAGAGCCAGGGAAAGAGACCCAGTACTTC. Protein sequence: CSAREPGKETQYF.

This clonotype was seen at least ten times. The V and J genes are TRBV15 and TRBJ2-5, with D maybe TRBD1 (5 bases). The CDR3 sequence is 14 residues long. Germline V CDR1 and CDR2: LNHNV, YYDKDF (reference sequence). The V and J ends lost 3 bases and 5 bases respectively, with 13 bases between them. The CDR3 DNA is TGTGCCACCAGCAGGGTAGACAGATACGAGACCCAGTACTTC. It yields the protein CATSRVDRYETQYF.

This chain uses TRBV7-2 with TRBJ1-6; TRBD1 agrees at 7 bases. Germline CDR1 and CDR2: SGHTA and FQGNSA. The length of the CDR3 is 18 residues. V was pared by 5 bases and J by 6 bases, with 16 bases of the junction left unmatched. The CDR3 loop is CASSIDRADYTRNSPLHF. CDR3 nucleotides: TGTGCCAGCAGCATCGACAGGGCCGACTATACCCGTAATTCACCCCTCCACTTT.

The chain links TRBV20-1 to TRBJ2-3; TRBD2 matches 7 bases. The CDR3 sequence is 12 residues long. Germline CDR1 reads DFQATT; CDR2 reads SNEGSKA (reference sequence). J gave up 7 bases and V 5 bases, and 6 bases lay outside the gene matches. Here the CDR3 reads CSAPQRDYTQYF. As DNA, the CDR3 is TGCAGTGCTCCCCAGCGGGATTATACGCAGTATTTT.

This clonotype was counted a few times. The chain is built from TRBV5-1 and TRBJ1-6; possible D gene TRBD1, 6 bases. Germline V gives CDR1 SGHRS, CDR2 YFSETQ. Trimming pared 0 bases from V and 5 bases from J, leaving 12 bases between. The CDR3 loop spans 16 amino acids. The CDR3 DNA sequence: TGCGCCAGCAGCTTGGCCGGCGGACAGCATAATTCACCCCTCCACTTT. It translates to CASSLAGGQHNSPLHF.

The chain employs TRBV11-2 and TRBJ2-1, with 10 nucleotides matching TRBD1. The CDR3 totals 14 residues. Trimming at V came to 8 bases and at J to 9 bases, leaving 10 bases not matched to a gene. Germline CDR1 is SGHAT and CDR2 is FQNNGV. CDR3: CASAWDRGGTEQFF. CDR3 bases: TGTGCCAGCGCGTGGGACAGGGGCGGTACTGAGCAGTTCTTC.

This clonotype was observed at least ten times. The chain is built from TRBV29-1 and TRBJ2-1; TRBD1 aligns across 10 bases. Germline V gives CDR1 SQVTM, CDR2 ANQGSEA. With V trimmed by 5 bases and J by 8 bases, 12 bases remained unmatched. The CDR3 is 15 residues long. As DNA, the CDR3 is TGCAGCGTTCGGGGTCCCGGGACAGGGGTCGATGAGCAGTTCTTC. Translation gives CSVRGPGTGVDEQFF.

This chain joins TRBV19 and TRBJ1-5, with 7 nucleotides matching TRBD1. The V gene end was trimmed by 11 bases and the J gene end by 5 bases; junction bases not matched to a gene: 12. The CDR3 consists of 14 residues. The germline V gene has CDR1 LNHDA and CDR2 SQIVND (reference sequence). The CDR3 region has the DNA TGTGCCTCCCACACGACAGGGCCTTATCAGCCCCAGCATTTT. Translating gives CASHTTGPYQPQHF.

This clonotype was counted many times. The J gene is TRBJ2-7, the V gene TRBV10-3; D ambiguous. Trimming stripped 0 bases from V and 0 bases from J, with 15 bases between. Per the germline V gene, CDR1 is ENHRY and CDR2 is SYGVKD. The CDR3 length is 17 residues. Here the CDR3 DNA reads TGTGCCATCAGTGAGTCTCTGGGCGGAACCCCCTCCTACGAGCAGTACTTC. Its translation: CAISESLGGTPSYEQYF.

In its sample, this clonotype was seen many times. V and J are TRBV29-1 and TRBJ2-3; D possibly corresponds to TRBD2 (5 bases). The CDR3 length is 13 residues. The V end was cut by 3 bases, the J end by 2 bases, with 9 bases between. In germline, CDR1 is SQVTM, CDR2 ANQGSEA. For the CDR3, the DNA is TGCAGCGTTGACTGGCGGGCCACAGATACGCAGTATTTT. Its protein is CSVDWRATDTQYF.

This clonotype was counted at least ten times. The chain recombines TRBV5-4 with TRBJ1-1, with a weak D call TRBD1 (5 bases). The CDR3 loop spans 15 amino acids. Germline V lookup: CDR1 SGHNT, CDR2 YYREEE (reference sequence). Trimming pared 2 bases from V and 1 base from J, leaving 12 bases between. The CDR3 sequence is CASSFGGAGNTEAFF. The CDR3 DNA is TGTGCCAGCAGCTTTGGAGGGGCCGGGAACACTGAAGCTTTCTTT.

This clonotype showed up just a few times. The rearrangement uses TRBV28 and TRBJ1-4, with TRBD1 as a possible D gene (6 bases). Germline V gene data show CDR1 as MDHEN and CDR2 as SYDVKM. V lost 5 bases to trimming and J lost 7 bases, with 17 bases between them. The CDR3 has 15 residues. The CDR3 region has the DNA TGTGCCAGCAGTCGACGACAGGCCGGGGTTGAAAAACTGTTTTTT. Residues: CASSRRQAGVEKLFF.

The V gene is TRBV12-3 or TRBV12-4, the J gene TRBJ2-2, with TRBD2 identical over 14 bases. After removal of 5 bases from V and 2 bases from J, the junction contained 7 bases not matched to a gene. The CDR3 runs to 18 residues. CDR3 sequence reads: CASSNQGLAGANTGELFF. In DNA form, the CDR3 reads TGTGCCAGCAGTAACCAGGGACTAGCGGGGGCTAACACCGGGGAGCTGTTTTTT.

The chain recombines TRBV7-9 with TRBJ1-4; 9 bases line up with TRBD1. The germline V gene encodes CDR1 SEHNR and CDR2 FQNEAQ (reference sequence). The CDR3 has 14 residues. The trim removed 3 bases at V and 7 bases at J, leaving 3 bases unmatched. The CDR3 loop reads CASSLGQGFEKLFF. The CDR3, as DNA: TGTGCCAGCAGCTTGGGACAGGGTTTTGAAAAACTGTTTTTT. The whole variable domain, filled in from reference TRBV7-9 and TRBJ1-4, reads DTGVSQNPRHKITKRGQNVTFRCDPISEHNRLYWYRQTLGQGPEFLTYFQNEAQLEKSRLLSDRFSAERPKGSFSTLEIQRTEQGDSAMYLCASSLGQGFEKLFFGSGTQLSVL.

The chain employs TRBV25-1 and TRBJ1-4, with TRBD1 as a possible D gene (5 bases). Germline CDR1 is MGHDK and CDR2 is SYGVNS. The CDR3 length is 16 residues. V was shortened by 5 bases and J by 5 bases, with 18 bases between the two germline ends. DNA of the CDR3: TGTGCCAGCAGTAAAACCTCCGGGACGCCGAATGAAAAACTGTTTTTT. This gives the protein CASSKTSGTPNEKLFF.

The chain recombines TRBV7-9 with TRBJ2-7, with D perhaps given as TRBD1 or TRBD2 (6 bases each). The germline V gene has CDR1 SEHNR and CDR2 FQNEAQ (reference sequence). The CDR3 has 16 residues. Trimming cost V 3 bases and J 5 bases, with 20 bases left between them. CDR3 DNA: TGTGCCAGCAGCTTGGAAGGGGGGATCCGCGTTCACGAGCAGTACTTC. Its protein product is CASSLEGGIRVHEQYF.